These T cell receptor beta chains were read from a single sample in a study of cytomegalovirus exposure and HLA in healthy donors. Profiled with immunoSEQ multiplex PCR; TCRdb holds only in-frame clones, not every one. The data hold more than 300,000 clones, with roughly 89% observed a single time. Input material: PBMCs. Source of these receptors: a woman between 18 and 30 years old in good health and CMV-seronegative. Both conserved end residues are part of each CDR3.

j_gene: TRBJ1-2
v_gene: TRBV5-1
CDR3aa: CASSWRSGYGYTF

j_gene: TRBJ2-1
v_gene: TRBV27
CDR3aa: CASSPRDSVRTRYNEQFF

j_gene: TRBJ1-1
v_gene: TRBV7-8
CDR3aa: CASSPGGVGAFF

j_gene: TRBJ2-7
v_gene: TRBV5-1
CDR3aa: CASSHDREYYEQYF

j_gene: TRBJ2-3
v_gene: TRBV6-1
CDR3aa: CASSSLDRATDTQYF

j_gene: TRBJ2-1
v_gene: TRBV7-6
CDR3aa: CASSQPGQGVGEQFF

j_gene: TRBJ2-2
v_gene: TRBV29-1
CDR3aa: CSVEYGGGPNTGELFF

j_gene: TRBJ2-7
v_gene: TRBV7-8
CDR3aa: CASSLARTPASREQYF

j_gene: TRBJ1-2
v_gene: TRBV5-5
CDR3aa: CASSSGWGRNGYTF

j_gene: TRBJ2-3
v_gene: TRBV30
CDR3aa: CAWGGTGGAVYF

j_gene: TRBJ1-5
v_gene: TRBV5-5
CDR3aa: CASSFQLGLNQPQHF

j_gene: TRBJ1-2
v_gene: TRBV7-9
CDR3aa: CASSLGTNNGYTF

j_gene: TRBJ2-7
v_gene: TRBV14
CDR3aa: CASSQTGTGAYEQYF

j_gene: TRBJ2-1
v_gene: TRBV4-2
CDR3aa: CASSQDGGERFNEQFF

j_gene: TRBJ1-2
v_gene: TRBV27
CDR3aa: CASSHPGTGAGGYTF

j_gene: TRBJ2-3
v_gene: TRBV6-1
CDR3aa: CASSPLGDNTQYF

j_gene: TRBJ2-6
v_gene: TRBV6-6
CDR3aa: CASSTSTSGANVLTF

j_gene: TRBJ1-2
v_gene: TRBV6-5
CDR3aa: CASSNQQVNGYTF

j_gene: TRBJ1-1
v_gene: TRBV11-2
CDR3aa: CASSLAAEAFF

j_gene: TRBJ1-6
v_gene: TRBV13
CDR3aa: CASSSRTGSSPLHF

j_gene: TRBJ1-1
v_gene: TRBV7-6
CDR3aa: CASSSGTGVYTEAFF

j_gene: TRBJ1-2
v_gene: TRBV7-9
CDR3aa: CASSSRGPNYGYTF

j_gene: TRBJ2-1
v_gene: TRBV7-3
CDR3aa: CASSPEEREGNEQFF

j_gene: TRBJ2-5
v_gene: TRBV29-1
CDR3aa: CSVDSGEVVQETQYF

j_gene: TRBJ2-1
v_gene: TRBV25-1
CDR3aa: CASSLSYNEQFF

j_gene: TRBJ1-2
v_gene: TRBV6-5
CDR3aa: CASSYSRVTYGYTF

j_gene: TRBJ2-3
v_gene: TRBV28
CDR3aa: CASSLRASTQYF

j_gene: TRBJ1-3
v_gene: TRBV2
CDR3aa: CASSRDMFSGNTIYF

j_gene: TRBJ2-2
v_gene: TRBV5-1
CDR3aa: CASSLLETGELFF

j_gene: TRBJ2-7
v_gene: TRBV6-1
CDR3aa: CASSDRGPYEQYF

j_gene: TRBJ2-1
v_gene: TRBV6-6
CDR3aa: CASRRANEQFF

j_gene: TRBJ2-3
v_gene: TRBV6-1
CDR3aa: CASSRQGRDTQYF

j_gene: TRBJ2-3
v_gene: TRBV9
CDR3aa: CASSVLAGDTQYF

j_gene: TRBJ2-7
v_gene: TRBV27
CDR3aa: CASRIFTGFGEQYF

j_gene: TRBJ1-5
v_gene: TRBV27
CDR3aa: CASSLGQGHQPQHF

j_gene: TRBJ1-5
v_gene: TRBV6-5
CDR3aa: CASRTGGPGQPQHF

j_gene: TRBJ1-2
v_gene: TRBV6-4
CDR3aa: CASSGWDRGFYGYTF

j_gene: TRBJ2-4
v_gene: TRBV10-3
CDR3aa: CAISESTDSPAKNIQYF

j_gene: TRBJ2-7
v_gene: TRBV28
CDR3aa: CASSPRTSGRYEQYF

j_gene: TRBJ1-2
v_gene: TRBV6-6
CDR3aa: CASSYEHNYGYTF

j_gene: TRBJ2-1
v_gene: TRBV6-5
CDR3aa: CASSVAGYDEQFF

j_gene: TRBJ1-2
v_gene: TRBV5-1
CDR3aa: CASSLRSGTGGDYGYTF

j_gene: TRBJ1-2
v_gene: TRBV28
CDR3aa: CASSFSDPGSYGYTF